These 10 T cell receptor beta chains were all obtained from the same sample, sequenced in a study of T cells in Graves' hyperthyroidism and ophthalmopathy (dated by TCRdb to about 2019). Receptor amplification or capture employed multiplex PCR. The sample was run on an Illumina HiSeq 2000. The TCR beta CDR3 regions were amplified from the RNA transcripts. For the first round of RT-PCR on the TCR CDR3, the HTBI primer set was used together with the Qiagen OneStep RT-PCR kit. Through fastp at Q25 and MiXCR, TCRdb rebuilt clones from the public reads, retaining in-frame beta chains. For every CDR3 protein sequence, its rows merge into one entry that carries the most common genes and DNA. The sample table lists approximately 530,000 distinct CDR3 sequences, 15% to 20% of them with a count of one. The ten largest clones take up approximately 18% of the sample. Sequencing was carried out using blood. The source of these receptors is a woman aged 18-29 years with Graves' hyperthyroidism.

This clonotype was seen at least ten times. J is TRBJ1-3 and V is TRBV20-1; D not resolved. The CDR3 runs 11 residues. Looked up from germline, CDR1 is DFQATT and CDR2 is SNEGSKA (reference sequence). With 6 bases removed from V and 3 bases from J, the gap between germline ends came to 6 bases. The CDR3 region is CSAGRGNTIYF. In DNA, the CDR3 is TGCAGTGCCGGTCGTGGAAACACCATATATTTT.

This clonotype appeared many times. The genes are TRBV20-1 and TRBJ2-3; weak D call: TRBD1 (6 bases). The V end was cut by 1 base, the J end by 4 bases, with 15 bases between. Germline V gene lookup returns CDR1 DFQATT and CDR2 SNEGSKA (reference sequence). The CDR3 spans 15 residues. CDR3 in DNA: TGCAGTGCTAGAGTCGCCAGGGGTTTTGCAGATACGCAGTATTTT. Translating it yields CSARVARGFADTQYF.

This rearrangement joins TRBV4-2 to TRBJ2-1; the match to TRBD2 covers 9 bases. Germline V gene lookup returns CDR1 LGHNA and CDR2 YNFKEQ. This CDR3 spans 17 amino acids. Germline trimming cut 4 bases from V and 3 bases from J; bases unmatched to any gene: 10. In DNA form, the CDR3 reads TGTGCCAGCAGCCCAAGACTAGCGGCAAGCGGCTACAATGAGCAGTTCTTC. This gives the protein CASSPRLAASGYNEQFF.

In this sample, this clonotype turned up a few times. CDR3 in amino acids: CASSLGPPSSGNTIYF. The CDR3, as DNA: TGTGCCAGCAGCTTAGGTCCACCAAGCTCTGGAAACACCATATATTTT. V gene TRBV11-3 combines with J gene TRBJ1-3; D is uncertain. This CDR3 is built from 16 residues. The germline CDR1 and CDR2 sequences are SGHNT and YENEEA. Trimming pared 1 base from V and 0 bases from J, leaving 10 bases between.

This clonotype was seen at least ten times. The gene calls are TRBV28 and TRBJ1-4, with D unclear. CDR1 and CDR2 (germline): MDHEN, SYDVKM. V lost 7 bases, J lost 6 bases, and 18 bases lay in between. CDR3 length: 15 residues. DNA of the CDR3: TGTGCCAGCACCTCCCTCGCGAAGGGCGATGAAAAACTGTTTTTT. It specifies CASTSLAKGDEKLFF.

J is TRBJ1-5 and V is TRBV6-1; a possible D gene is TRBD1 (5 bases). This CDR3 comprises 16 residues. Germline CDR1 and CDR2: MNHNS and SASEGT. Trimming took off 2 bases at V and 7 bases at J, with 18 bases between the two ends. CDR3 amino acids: CASSERDDGWRQPQHF. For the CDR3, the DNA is TGTGCCAGCAGTGAAAGGGACGACGGATGGAGACAGCCCCAGCATTTT.

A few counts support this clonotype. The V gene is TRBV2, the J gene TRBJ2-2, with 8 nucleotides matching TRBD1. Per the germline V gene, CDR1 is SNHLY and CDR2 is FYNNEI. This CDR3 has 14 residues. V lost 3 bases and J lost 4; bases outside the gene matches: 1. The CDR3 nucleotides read TGTGCCAGCAGTGACGACAGGGGCACCGGGGAGCTGTTTTTT. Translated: CASSDDRGTGELFF.

CDR3 region: CASSFGRENTEAFF. The CDR3 bases are TGTGCCAGCAGTTTCGGCAGGGAGAACACTGAAGCTTTCTTT. The gene calls are TRBV28 and TRBJ1-1; TRBD1 might be the D (5 bases). The CDR3 sequence is 14 residues long. Germline loops: CDR1 MDHEN, CDR2 SYDVKM. V lost 3 bases and J lost 1, with 9 bases in between.

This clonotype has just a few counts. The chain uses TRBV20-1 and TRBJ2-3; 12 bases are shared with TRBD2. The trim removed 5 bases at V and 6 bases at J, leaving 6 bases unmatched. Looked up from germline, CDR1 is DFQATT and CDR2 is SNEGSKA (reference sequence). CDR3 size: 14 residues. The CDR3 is CSAALAGGMDTQYF. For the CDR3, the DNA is TGCAGTGCTGCACTAGCGGGAGGAATGGATACGCAGTATTTT.

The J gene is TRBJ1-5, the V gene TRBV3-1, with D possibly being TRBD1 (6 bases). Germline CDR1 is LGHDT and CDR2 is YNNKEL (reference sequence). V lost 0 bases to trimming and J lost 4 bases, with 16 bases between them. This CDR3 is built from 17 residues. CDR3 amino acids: CASSQDGGGISNQPQHF. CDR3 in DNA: TGTGCCAGCAGCCAAGATGGAGGGGGTATAAGTAATCAGCCCCAGCATTTT.